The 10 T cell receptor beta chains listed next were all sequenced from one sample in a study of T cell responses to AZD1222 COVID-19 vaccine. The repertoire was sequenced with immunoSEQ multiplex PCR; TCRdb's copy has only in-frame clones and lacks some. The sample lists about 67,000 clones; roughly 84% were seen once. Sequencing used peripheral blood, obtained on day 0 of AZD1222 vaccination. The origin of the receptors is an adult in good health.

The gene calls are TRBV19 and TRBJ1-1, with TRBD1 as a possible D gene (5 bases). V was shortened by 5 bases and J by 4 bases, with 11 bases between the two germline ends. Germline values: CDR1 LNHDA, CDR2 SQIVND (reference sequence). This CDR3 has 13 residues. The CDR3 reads CASSLQVSTEAFF. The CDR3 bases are TGTGCCAGTAGTTTACAGGTGAGCACTGAAGCTTTCTTT. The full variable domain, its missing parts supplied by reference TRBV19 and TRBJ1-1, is DGGITQSPKYLFRKEGQNVTLSCEQNLNHDAMYWYRQDPGQGLRLIYYSQIVNDFQKGDIAEGYSVSREKKESFPLTVTSAQKNPTAFYLCASSLQVSTEAFFGQGTRLTVV.

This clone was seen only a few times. CDR3 nucleotide sequence: TGTGCCAGCAGCCCGTACGAGGGGCGGGATGAAAAACTGTTTTTT. Amino acid sequence: CASSPYEGRDEKLFF. This rearrangement joins TRBV4-2 to TRBJ1-4; possibly TRBD1 for D (5 bases). The germline CDR1 and CDR2 sequences are LGHNA and YNFKEQ. Between the trimmed V and J ends, which lost 4 bases and 6 bases, there was a span of 15 bases. This CDR3 is 15 amino acids long.

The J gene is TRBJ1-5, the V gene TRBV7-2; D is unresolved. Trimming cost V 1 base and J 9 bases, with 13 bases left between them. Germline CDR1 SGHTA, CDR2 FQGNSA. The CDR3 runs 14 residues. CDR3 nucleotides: TGTGCCAGCAGCTTAGTGGAGGCCCCGGGGCCCCAGCATTTT. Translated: CASSLVEAPGPQHF.

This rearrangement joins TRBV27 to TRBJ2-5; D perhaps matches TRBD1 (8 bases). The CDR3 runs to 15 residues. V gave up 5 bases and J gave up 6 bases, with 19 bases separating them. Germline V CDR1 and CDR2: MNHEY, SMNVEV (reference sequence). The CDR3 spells CASSDTGGGRKTQYF. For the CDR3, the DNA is TGTGCCAGCAGTGATACAGGGGGAGGGAGGAAGACCCAGTACTTC.

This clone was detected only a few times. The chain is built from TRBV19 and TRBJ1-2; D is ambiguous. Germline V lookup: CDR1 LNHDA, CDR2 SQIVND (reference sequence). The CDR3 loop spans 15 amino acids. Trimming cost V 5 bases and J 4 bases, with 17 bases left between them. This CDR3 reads CASSPPGRGRYGYTF. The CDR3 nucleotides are TGTGCCAGTAGTCCCCCTGGCCGAGGACGCTATGGCTACACCTTC. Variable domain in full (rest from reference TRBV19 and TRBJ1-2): DGGITQSPKYLFRKEGQNVTLSCEQNLNHDAMYWYRQDPGQGLRLIYYSQIVNDFQKGDIAEGYSVSREKKESFPLTVTSAQKNPTAFYLCASSPPGRGRYGYTFGSGTRLTVV.

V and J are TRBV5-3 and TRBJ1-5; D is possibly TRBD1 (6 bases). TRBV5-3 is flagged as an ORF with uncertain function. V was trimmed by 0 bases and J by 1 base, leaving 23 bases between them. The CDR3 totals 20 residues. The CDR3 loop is CARSLAPSDRKSTSNQPQHF. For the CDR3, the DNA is TGTGCCAGAAGCTTGGCCCCATCCGACAGGAAGAGCACGAGCAATCAGCCCCAGCATTTT.

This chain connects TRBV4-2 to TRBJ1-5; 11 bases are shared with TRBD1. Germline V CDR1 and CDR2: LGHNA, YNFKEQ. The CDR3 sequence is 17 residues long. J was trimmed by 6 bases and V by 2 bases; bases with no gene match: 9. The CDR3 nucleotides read TGTGCCAGCAGCCAATACGCACCGGGACAGGGGGGTCAGCCCCAGCATTTT. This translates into CASSQYAPGQGGQPQHF.

CDR3 loop: CASSIDEADTQYF. The CDR3 DNA sequence: TGTGCCAGTAGTATTGATGAGGCAGATACGCAGTATTTT. This rearrangement joins TRBV19 to TRBJ2-3; D is unresolved. The CDR3 loop spans 13 amino acids. Germline V CDR1 and CDR2: LNHDA, SQIVND (reference sequence). The V and J ends lost 3 bases and 4 bases respectively, with 8 bases between them.

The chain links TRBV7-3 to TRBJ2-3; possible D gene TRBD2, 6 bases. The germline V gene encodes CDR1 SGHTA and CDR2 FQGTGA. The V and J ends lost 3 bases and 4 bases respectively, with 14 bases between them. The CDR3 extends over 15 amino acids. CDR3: CASSLSYGSADTQYF. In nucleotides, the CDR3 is TGTGCCAGCAGCTTGTCCTACGGGAGCGCAGATACGCAGTATTTT. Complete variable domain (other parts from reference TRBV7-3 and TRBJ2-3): GAGVSQTPSNKVTEKGKYVELRCDPISGHTALYWYRQSLGQGPEFLIYFQGTGAADDSGLPNDRFFAVRPEGSVSTLKIQRTERGDSAVYLCASSLSYGSADTQYFGPGTRLTVL.

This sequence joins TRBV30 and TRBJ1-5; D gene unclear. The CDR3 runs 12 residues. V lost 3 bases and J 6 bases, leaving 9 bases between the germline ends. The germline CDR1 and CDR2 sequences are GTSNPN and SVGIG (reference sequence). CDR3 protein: CAWSGVGQPQHF. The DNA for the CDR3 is TGTGCCTGGAGCGGAGTGGGTCAGCCCCAGCATTTT.